These T cell receptor beta chains were read from a single sample in a study of blood T cell repertoires in COVID-19. TCRdb's copy holds only in-frame clones and misses some; the assay was immunoSEQ multiplex PCR. Among 200,000 to 300,000 clones listed, 75% to 90% were seen once. Sequenced input: peripheral blood. The receptor source for this set is a woman aged 25 to 45 who had recovered from COVID-19. CDR3s include the opening cysteine and the closing phenylalanine or tryptophan. The order of the fields is V gene, J gene, clone size, D gene, CDR3 protein, CDR3 DNA. D genes are given only for firm matches. Not every row has a clone size; where given, it reads once, few, many or a size class.

TRBV20-1,TRBJ1-5,.,.,CSASTDNGNQPQHF,TGCAGTGCTAGTACTGACAATGGCAATCAGCCCCAGCATTTT
TRBV10-3,TRBJ2-2,.,.,CAITTRGYNTGELFF,TGTGCCATCACTACACGGGGATACAACACCGGGGAGCTGTTTTTT
TRBV5-1,TRBJ2-7,.,TRBD2,CASSFHGPSGGPSYEQYF,TGCGCCAGCAGCTTTCACGGACCAAGCGGGGGTCCCTCCTACGAGCAGTACTTC
TRBV6-5,TRBJ2-7,once,.,CASSYTLSSYEQYF,TGTGCCAGCAGTTATACCCTGAGCTCCTACGAGCAGTACTTC
TRBV19,TRBJ2-5,once,TRBD1,CASSGGTGGRKTQYF,TGTGCCAGTAGTGGGGGGACAGGGGGTAGGAAGACCCAGTACTTC
TRBV7-9,TRBJ1-2,.,.,CASSLVLSRARVYTF,TGTGCCAGCAGCTTAGTATTATCCAGGGCCAGGGTCTACACCTTC
TRBV6-5,TRBJ2-7,.,.,CASVAAPYEQYF,TGTGCCAGCGTAGCGGCCCCCTACGAGCAGTACTTC
TRBV6-2/TRBV6-3,TRBJ2-5,.,TRBD2,CASSPYAGGSQETQYF,TGTGCCAGCAGTCCCTACGCGGGGGGAAGCCAAGAGACCCAGTACTTC
TRBV18,TRBJ2-5,.,TRBD2,CASSPALAGETQYF,TGTGCCAGCTCACCAGCACTAGCGGGGGAGACCCAGTACTTC
TRBV27,TRBJ1-2,.,.,CASSNNPSGGSGYTF,TGTGCCAGCAGCAACAACCCTAGTGGGGGCTCTGGCTACACCTTC
TRBV19,TRBJ2-7,.,.,CASSIQGGYEQYF,TGTGCCAGTAGTATACAGGGGGGCTACGAGCAGTACTTC
TRBV6-2/TRBV6-3,TRBJ2-2,.,.,CASSPGGTGELFF,TGTGCCAGCAGCCCCGGGGGAACCGGGGAGCTGTTTTTT
TRBV2,TRBJ1-1,.,.,CASTENTEAFF,TGTGCCAGTACAGAGAACACTGAAGCTTTCTTT
TRBV5-1,TRBJ2-1,.,TRBD2,CASSQGLTPYNEQFF,TGCGCCAGCAGCCAGGGACTAACCCCTTACAATGAGCAGTTCTTC
TRBV14,TRBJ2-1,.,.,CASQGPSYNEQFF,TGTGCCAGCCAGGGCCCCTCCTACAATGAGCAGTTCTTC
TRBV11-2,TRBJ2-7,.,.,CASSLVAPLSGTLFSEQYF,TGTGCCAGCAGCTTAGTTGCCCCCCTCTCAGGGACTCTATTTTCCGAGCAGTACTTC
TRBV7-3,TRBJ2-3,.,TRBD2,CASSLAGGSTDTQYF,TGTGCCAGCAGCCTAGCGGGGGGAAGCACAGATACGCAGTATTTT
TRBV19,TRBJ2-3,.,TRBD2,CASTSAPTGLAGADTQYF,TGTGCCAGTACCTCCGCCCCGACCGGACTAGCGGGGGCAGATACGCAGTATTTT
TRBV6-8,TRBJ2-7,.,.,CASSYVRWVYEQYF,TGTGCCAGCAGTTACGTCAGGTGGGTCTACGAGCAGTACTTC
TRBV18,TRBJ2-3,.,TRBD2,CASSPGGGAKDTQYF,TGTGCCAGCTCACCCGGCGGGGGGGCCAAAGATACGCAGTATTTT
TRBV29-1,TRBJ1-2,.,TRBD1,CSVEETGAGYTF,TGCAGCGTTGAAGAGACAGGGGCTGGCTACACCTTC
TRBV7-9,TRBJ1-5,.,.,CASTSGGPQHF,TGTGCCAGCACCTCAGGAGGGCCCCAGCATTTT
TRBV10-3,TRBJ2-2,.,.,CAISESMLQGNTGELFF,TGTGCCATCAGTGAGTCGATGTTACAGGGGAACACCGGGGAGCTGTTTTTT
TRBV6-5,TRBJ2-5,.,.,CASRRGGPGETQYF,TGTGCCAGCAGGAGGGGGGGGCCAGGAGAGACCCAGTACTTC
TRBV4-2,TRBJ2-1,.,TRBD2,CASSQDGRGLAANNEQFF,TGTGCCAGCAGCCAAGATGGAAGGGGACTAGCGGCAAACAATGAGCAGTTCTTC
TRBV28,TRBJ2-3,.,TRBD2,CASSLLSSGGVGDTQYF,TGTGCCAGCAGTTTATTGTCTAGCGGGGGGGTGGGAGATACGCAGTATTTT